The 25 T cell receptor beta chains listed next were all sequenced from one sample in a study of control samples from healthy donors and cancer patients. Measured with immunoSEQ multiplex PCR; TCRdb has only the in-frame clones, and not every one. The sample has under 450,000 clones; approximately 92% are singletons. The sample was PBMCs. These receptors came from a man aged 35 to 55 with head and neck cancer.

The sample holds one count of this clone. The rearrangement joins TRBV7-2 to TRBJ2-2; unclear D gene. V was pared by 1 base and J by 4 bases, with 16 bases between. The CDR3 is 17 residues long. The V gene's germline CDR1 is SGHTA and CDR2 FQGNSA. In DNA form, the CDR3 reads TGTGCCAGCAGCTTAGTGTCGGTTAGGCAGCCCACCGGGGAGCTGTTTTTT. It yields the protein CASSLVSVRQPTGELFF.

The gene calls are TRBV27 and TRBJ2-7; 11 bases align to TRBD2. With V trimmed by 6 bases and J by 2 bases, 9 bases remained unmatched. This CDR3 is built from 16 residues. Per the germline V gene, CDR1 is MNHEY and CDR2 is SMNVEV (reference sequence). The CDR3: CASSALLAGAPYEQYF. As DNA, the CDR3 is TGTGCCAGCAGCGCCCTACTAGCGGGGGCCCCCTACGAGCAGTACTTC.

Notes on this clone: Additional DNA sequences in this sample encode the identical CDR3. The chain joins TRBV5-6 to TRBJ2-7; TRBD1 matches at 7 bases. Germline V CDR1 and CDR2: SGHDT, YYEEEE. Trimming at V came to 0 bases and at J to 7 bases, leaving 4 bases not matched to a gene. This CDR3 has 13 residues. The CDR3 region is CASSLDRGREQYF. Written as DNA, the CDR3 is TGTGCCAGCAGCTTGGACAGGGGAAGGGAGCAGTACTTC.

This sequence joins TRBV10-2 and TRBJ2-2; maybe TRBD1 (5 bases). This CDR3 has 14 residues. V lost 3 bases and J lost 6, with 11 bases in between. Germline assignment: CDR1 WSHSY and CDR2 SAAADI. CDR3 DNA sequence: TGCGCCAGCAGTGACCCGCAGGGCGCCGGGGAGCTGTTTTTT. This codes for CASSDPQGAGELFF.

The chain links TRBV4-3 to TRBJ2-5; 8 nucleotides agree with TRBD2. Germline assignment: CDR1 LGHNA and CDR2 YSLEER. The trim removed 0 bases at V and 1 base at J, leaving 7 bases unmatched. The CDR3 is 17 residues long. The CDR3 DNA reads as TGCGCCAGCAGCCAAGAGGCTGACAGCGGGGGCCAAGAGACCCAGTACTTC. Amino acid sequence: CASSQEADSGGQETQYF.

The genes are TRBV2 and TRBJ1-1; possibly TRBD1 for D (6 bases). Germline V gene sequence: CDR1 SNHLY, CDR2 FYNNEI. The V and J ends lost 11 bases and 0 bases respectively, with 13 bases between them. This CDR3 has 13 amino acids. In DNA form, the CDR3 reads TGTGCCGGCCGACGGGACATGAACACTGAAGCTTTCTTT. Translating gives CAGRRDMNTEAFF.

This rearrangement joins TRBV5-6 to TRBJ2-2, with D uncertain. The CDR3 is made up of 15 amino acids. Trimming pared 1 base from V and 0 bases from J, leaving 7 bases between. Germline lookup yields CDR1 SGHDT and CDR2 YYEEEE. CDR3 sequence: CASSLRVANTGELFF. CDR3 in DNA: TGTGCCAGCAGCTTGCGGGTTGCGAACACCGGGGAGCTGTTTTTT.

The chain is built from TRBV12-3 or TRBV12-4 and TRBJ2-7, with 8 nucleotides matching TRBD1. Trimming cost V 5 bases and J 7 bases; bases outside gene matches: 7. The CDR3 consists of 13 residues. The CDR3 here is CASSPLDRAEQYF. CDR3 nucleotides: TGTGCCAGCAGTCCCCTGGACAGGGCGGAGCAGTACTTC.

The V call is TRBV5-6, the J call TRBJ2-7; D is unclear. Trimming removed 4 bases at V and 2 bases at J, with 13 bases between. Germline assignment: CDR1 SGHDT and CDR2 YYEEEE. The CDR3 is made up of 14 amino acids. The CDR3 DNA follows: TGTGCCAGCAGCATCGGCACACCAACCTACGAGCAGTACTTC. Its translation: CASSIGTPTYEQYF. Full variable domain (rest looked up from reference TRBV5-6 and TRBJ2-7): DAGVTQSPTHLIKTRGQQVTLRCSPKSGHDTVSWYQQALGQGPQFIFQYYEEEERQRGNFPDRFSGHQFPNYSSELNVNALLLGDSALYLCASSIGTPTYEQYFGPGTRLTVT.

The CDR3 region is CASSKTTQSSYEQYF. CDR3 in DNA: TGTGCCAGCAGCAAAACGACCCAAAGCTCCTACGAGCAGTACTTC. This chain connects TRBV7-2 to TRBJ2-7; D is uncertain. Trimming removed 5 bases from V and 0 bases from J, with 14 bases in between. The CDR3 runs 15 residues. Germline lookup yields CDR1 SGHTA and CDR2 FQGNSA.

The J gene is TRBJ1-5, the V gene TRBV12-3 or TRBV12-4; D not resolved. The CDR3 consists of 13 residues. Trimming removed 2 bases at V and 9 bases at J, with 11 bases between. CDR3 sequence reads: CASSLSRAGPQHF. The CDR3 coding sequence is TGTGCCAGCAGTTTATCCCGGGCAGGGCCCCAGCATTTT.

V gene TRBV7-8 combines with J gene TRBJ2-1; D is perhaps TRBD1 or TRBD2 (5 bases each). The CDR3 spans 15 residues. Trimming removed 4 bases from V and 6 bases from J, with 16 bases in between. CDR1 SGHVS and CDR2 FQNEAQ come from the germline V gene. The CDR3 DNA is TGTGCCAGCAGCTCCGACTGGTCTGGGGGCAATGAGCAGTTCTTC. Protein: CASSSDWSGGNEQFF.

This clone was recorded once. DNA of the CDR3: TGTGCCAGCAGCCCAGCTAGGAAGGAGAGCTCCTACGAGCAGTACTTC. Its protein product is CASSPARKESSYEQYF. The chain joins TRBV9 to TRBJ2-7; D gene unclear. Between the trimmed V and J ends, which lost 4 bases and 0 bases, there was a span of 17 bases. The CDR3 has 16 residues. The germline gives CDR1 SGDLS, CDR2 YYNGEE. The full variable domain, completed using reference TRBV9 and TRBJ2-7, is DSGVTQTPKHLITATGQRVTLRCSPRSGDLSVYWYQQSLDQGLQFLIQYYNGEERAKGNILERFSAQQFPDLHSELNLSSLELGDSALYFCASSPARKESSYEQYFGPGTRLTVT.

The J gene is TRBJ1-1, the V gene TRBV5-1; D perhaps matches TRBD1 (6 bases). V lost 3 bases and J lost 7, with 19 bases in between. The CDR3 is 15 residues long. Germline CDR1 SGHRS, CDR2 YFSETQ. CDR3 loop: CASSSLGGPKLEAFF. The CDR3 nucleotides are TGCGCCAGCAGCTCCTTAGGGGGGCCCAAGCTTGAAGCTTTCTTT.

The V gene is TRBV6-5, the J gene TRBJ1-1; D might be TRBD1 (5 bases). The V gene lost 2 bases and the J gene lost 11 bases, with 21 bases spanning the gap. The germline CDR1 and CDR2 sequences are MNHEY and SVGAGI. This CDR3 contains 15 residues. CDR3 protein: CASSYAGPTEKDAFF. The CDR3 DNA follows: TGTGCCAGCAGTTACGCAGGACCGACAGAAAAGGACGCTTTCTTT.

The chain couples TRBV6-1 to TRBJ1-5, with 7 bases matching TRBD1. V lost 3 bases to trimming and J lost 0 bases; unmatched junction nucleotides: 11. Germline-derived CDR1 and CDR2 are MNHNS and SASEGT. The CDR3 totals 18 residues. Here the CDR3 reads CASSDRRQGVGSNQPQHF. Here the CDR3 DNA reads TGTGCCAGCAGTGATAGAAGACAGGGAGTGGGTAGCAATCAGCCCCAGCATTTT.

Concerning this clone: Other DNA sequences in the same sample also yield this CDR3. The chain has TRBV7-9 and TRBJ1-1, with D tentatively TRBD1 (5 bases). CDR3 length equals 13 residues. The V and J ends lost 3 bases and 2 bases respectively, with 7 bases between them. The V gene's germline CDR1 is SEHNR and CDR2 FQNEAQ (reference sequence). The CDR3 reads CASSFGANTEAFF. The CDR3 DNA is TGTGCCAGCAGCTTTGGGGCTAACACTGAAGCTTTCTTT.

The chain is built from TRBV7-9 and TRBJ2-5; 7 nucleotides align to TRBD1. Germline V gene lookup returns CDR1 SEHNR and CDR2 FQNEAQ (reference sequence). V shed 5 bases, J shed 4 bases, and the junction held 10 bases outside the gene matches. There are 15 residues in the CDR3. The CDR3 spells CASSPQRQGRETQYF. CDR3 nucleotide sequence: TGTGCCAGCAGCCCCCAACGACAGGGACGAGAGACCCAGTACTTC.

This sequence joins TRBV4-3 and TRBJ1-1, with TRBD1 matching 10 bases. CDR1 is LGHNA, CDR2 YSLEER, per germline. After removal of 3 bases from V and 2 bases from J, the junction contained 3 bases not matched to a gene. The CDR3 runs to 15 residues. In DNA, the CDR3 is TGCGCCAGCAGCCAGACAGGGGGCGGAAACACTGAAGCTTTCTTT. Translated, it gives CASSQTGGGNTEAFF.

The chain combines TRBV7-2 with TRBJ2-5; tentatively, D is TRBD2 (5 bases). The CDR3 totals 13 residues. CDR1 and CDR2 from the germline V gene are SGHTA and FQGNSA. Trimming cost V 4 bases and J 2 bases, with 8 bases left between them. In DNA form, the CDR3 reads TGTGCCAGCAGCTACGGGATTCAAGAGACCCAGTACTTC. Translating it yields CASSYGIQETQYF.

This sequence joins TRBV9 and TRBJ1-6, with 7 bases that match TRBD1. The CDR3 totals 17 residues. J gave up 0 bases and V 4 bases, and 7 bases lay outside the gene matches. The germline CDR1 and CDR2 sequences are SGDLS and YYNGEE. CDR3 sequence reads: CASSTRDSSSYNSPLHF. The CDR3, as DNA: TGTGCCAGCAGCACTCGGGACAGCAGCTCCTATAATTCACCCCTCCACTTT.

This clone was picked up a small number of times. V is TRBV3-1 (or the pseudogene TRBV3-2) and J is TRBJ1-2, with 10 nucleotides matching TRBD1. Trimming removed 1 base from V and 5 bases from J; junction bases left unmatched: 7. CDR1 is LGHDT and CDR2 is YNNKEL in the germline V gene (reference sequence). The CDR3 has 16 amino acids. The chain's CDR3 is CASSQVGRGQGYGYTF. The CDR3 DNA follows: TGTGCCAGCAGCCAAGTTGGACGGGGACAGGGGTATGGCTACACCTTC.

The CDR3 spells CASRLGTSGAYEQYF. CDR3 nucleotides: TGTGCCAGCAGATTAGGGACTAGCGGAGCCTACGAGCAGTACTTC. This rearrangement joins TRBV6-5 to TRBJ2-7; 11 positions match TRBD2. The CDR3 spans 15 residues. Looked up from germline, CDR1 is MNHEY and CDR2 is SVGAGI. The trim removed 6 bases at V and 2 bases at J, leaving 6 bases unmatched.

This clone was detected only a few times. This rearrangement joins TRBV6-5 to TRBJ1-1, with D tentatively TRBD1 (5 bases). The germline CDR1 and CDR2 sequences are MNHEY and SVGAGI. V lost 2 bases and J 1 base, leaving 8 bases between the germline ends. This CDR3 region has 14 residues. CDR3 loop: CASSYEGRNTEAFF. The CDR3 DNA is TGTGCCAGCAGTTACGAGGGGAGGAACACTGAAGCTTTCTTT.

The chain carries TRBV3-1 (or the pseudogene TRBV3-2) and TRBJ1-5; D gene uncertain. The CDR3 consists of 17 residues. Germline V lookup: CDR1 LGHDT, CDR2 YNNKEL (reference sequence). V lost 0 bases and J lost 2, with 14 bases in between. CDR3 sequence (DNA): TGTGCCAGCAGCCAAGATCTGAACCGGCGTTGCAATCAGCCCCAGCATTTT. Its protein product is CASSQDLNRRCNQPQHF.